The next 14 T cell receptor beta chains were all read from a single sample in a study of blood T cell repertoires in COVID-19. The protocol was immunoSEQ multiplex PCR, while the TCRdb copy is restricted to in-frame clones and leaves out a portion. The repertoire holds more than 95,000 clones, with 86% as singletons. Sequencing input: peripheral blood. These receptors were taken from a woman aged 55 to 70 in a cohort sampled during active or convalescent COVID-19.

The chain has TRBV9 and TRBJ2-3; 7 nucleotides agree with TRBD2. From germline, CDR1 is SGDLS and CDR2 YYNGEE. V shed 4 bases and J 3 bases; nucleotides not matched to a gene: 11. The CDR3 is made up of 16 amino acids. CDR3 DNA sequence: TGTGCCAGCAGCCTGTCAGGCGGGAGCGGAACAGATACGCAGTATTTT. This codes for CASSLSGGSGTDTQYF.

This clone showed up just once. The chain joins TRBV5-6 to TRBJ1-4; D might be TRBD1 (6 bases). V dropped 1 base and J dropped 5 bases, with 12 bases sitting between them. The length of the CDR3 is 15 residues. Germline CDR1 reads SGHDT; CDR2 reads YYEEEE. The CDR3 loop is CASSLTGTLNEKLFF. The DNA of the CDR3 is TGTGCCAGCAGCTTGACAGGGACATTAAATGAAAAACTGTTTTTT.

CDR3 DNA sequence: TGTGCCAGCAGCGGCGGGAGTTCTCCCCCCTACGAGCAGTACTTC. It translates to CASSGGSSPPYEQYF. This chain connects TRBV7-9 to TRBJ2-7; 7 bases match TRBD2. The CDR3 is 15 amino acids. V lost 5 bases, J lost 2 bases, and 9 bases stayed unmatched. Per germline, CDR1 SEHNR and CDR2 FQNEAQ (reference sequence).

This clone has just one count. This chain uses TRBV19 with TRBJ1-5; 7 nucleotides match TRBD1. Germline values: CDR1 LNHDA, CDR2 SQIVND (reference sequence). Unmatched junction bases numbered 5, after V lost 4 bases and J lost 2 bases. The CDR3 extends over 15 amino acids. This CDR3 is CASSSDREGNQPQHF. CDR3 coding DNA: TGTGCCAGTAGTAGCGACAGGGAGGGCAATCAGCCCCAGCATTTT.

The chain uses TRBV2 and TRBJ1-2; TRBD1 is a possible D gene (5 bases). This CDR3 is 14 amino acids long. Trimming cost V 8 bases and J 6 bases, with 19 bases left between them. In germline, CDR1 is SNHLY, CDR2 FYNNEI. The CDR3 is CASAVAVTGDGYTF. Here the CDR3 DNA reads TGTGCCAGCGCGGTCGCCGTTACAGGAGATGGCTACACCTTC.

The chain carries TRBV9 and TRBJ2-2; 8 nucleotides line up with TRBD2. V shed 3 bases, J shed 6 bases, and the junction held 4 bases outside the gene matches. The CDR3 loop spans 14 amino acids. CDR1 SGDLS and CDR2 YYNGEE come from the germline V gene. Here the CDR3 reads CASSAGGAAGELFF. CDR3 coding DNA: TGTGCCAGCAGCGCGGGAGGGGCGGCCGGGGAGCTGTTTTTT.

The chain links TRBV21-1 to TRBJ1-1. TRBV21-1 is designated a pseudogene. CDR3 size: 17 residues. The CDR3 sequence: CASSKGGSTTLNTEAFF. The CDR3 coding sequence is TGTGCCAGCAGCAAAGGAGGGAGTACGACGTTGAACACTGAAGCTTTCTTT.

The CDR3 protein is CASSQITDTQYF. Written as DNA, the CDR3 is TGTGCCAGCAGCCAGATCACAGATACGCAGTATTTT. The chain is built from TRBV5-4 and TRBJ2-3, with no clear D. The germline V gene encodes CDR1 SGHNT and CDR2 YYREEE (reference sequence). Trimming pared 4 bases from V and 2 bases from J, leaving 5 bases between. The CDR3 totals 12 residues.

Only a few counts were recorded for this clone. The chain links TRBV28 to TRBJ1-1; the match to TRBD1 covers 7 bases. This CDR3 contains 15 residues. The trim removed 5 bases at V and 5 bases at J, leaving 11 bases unmatched. Germline assignment: CDR1 MDHEN and CDR2 SYDVKM. CDR3 nucleotides: TGTGCCAGCAGTCTTACAGGGGTGAGTTGGACTGAAGCTTTCTTT. Its translation is CASSLTGVSWTEAFF. The variable domain in full, with the rest retrieved from reference TRBV28 and TRBJ1-1, is DVKVTQSSRYLVKRTGEKVFLECVQDMDHENMFWYRQDPGLGLRLIYFSYDVKMKEKGDIPEGYSVSREKKERFSLILESASTNQTSMYLCASSLTGVSWTEAFFGQGTRLTVV.

The chain's CDR3 is CASSPPLAGASTDTQYF. The DNA of the CDR3 is TGTGCCAGCTCACCACCGTTAGCGGGGGCAAGCACAGATACGCAGTATTTT. This sequence joins TRBV18 and TRBJ2-3; TRBD2 agrees at 9 bases. CDR1 KGHSH and CDR2 LQKENI come from the germline V gene. J was trimmed by 0 bases and V by 0 bases; bases with no gene match: 4. The CDR3 sequence is 17 residues long. Full variable domain (outside the CDR3, taken from reference TRBV18 and TRBJ2-3): NAGVMQNPRHLVRRRGQEARLRCSPMKGHSHVYWYRQLPEEGLKFMVYLQKENIIDESGMPKERFSAEFPKEGPSILRIQQVVRGDSAAYFCASSPPLAGASTDTQYFGPGTRLTVL.

J is TRBJ2-5 and V is TRBV6-5; 7 bases are a match to TRBD1. The CDR3 extends over 14 amino acids. V trimming: 2 bases; J trimming: 3 bases; junction bases outside the gene matches: 3. From germline, CDR1 is MNHEY and CDR2 SVGAGI. In nucleotides, the CDR3 is TGTGCCAGCAGTTACCTACAGGGGAAAGAGACCCAGTACTTC. This encodes CASSYLQGKETQYF.

This chain connects TRBV18 to TRBJ2-1; 10 nucleotides match TRBD2. From germline, CDR1 is KGHSH and CDR2 LQKENI. The CDR3 loop spans 15 amino acids. V trimming: 2 bases; J trimming: 7 bases; junction bases outside the gene matches: 5. The CDR3 DNA reads as TGTGCCAGCTCACCATCAGCGGGGGGGCAAAATGAGCAGTTCTTC. Its translation: CASSPSAGGQNEQFF.

This clone was picked up one time. The rearrangement links TRBV2 to TRBJ1-4; D unclear. V lost 3 bases, J lost 15 bases, and 11 bases lay in between. CDR1 is SNHLY and CDR2 is FYNNEI in the germline V gene. CDR3 size: 11 residues. The CDR3 is CASSEDLGVFF. CDR3 nucleotide sequence: TGTGCCAGCAGTGAGGACCTCGGGGTGTTTTTT.

This chain uses TRBV5-1 with TRBJ2-3; TRBD2 agrees at 16 bases. CDR3 size: 18 residues. Germline assignment: CDR1 SGHRS and CDR2 YFSETQ. V lost 4 bases to trimming and J lost 0 bases; unmatched junction nucleotides: 5. DNA of the CDR3: TGCGCCAGCAGCGAGGGACTAGCGGGAGGGATTAGCACAGATACGCAGTATTTT. Translating it yields CASSEGLAGGISTDTQYF.